A selection of T cell receptor beta chains follows, all from one sample in a study of blood T cell repertoires in COVID-19. Produced via immunoSEQ multiplex PCR; TCRdb's table is partial and in-frame only. Among tens of thousands of clones listed, about four fifths were seen once. Sample: peripheral blood. The receptor set was obtained from a middle-aged man with acute or convalescent COVID-19. Each CDR3 is given with its conserved first and last residue. The D gene is left open where the match is weak. Size tells how often a clone was seen (once, few, many) or the class of an expanded clone, and some rows leave it out.

D gene	clone size	V gene	J gene	CDR3 protein	CDR3 DNA
TRBD1	.	TRBV7-2	TRBJ1-4	CASSLGGTGEQEKLFF	TGTGCCAGCAGCTTAGGAGGGACAGGGGAGCAGGAAAAACTGTTTTTT
.	.	TRBV6-5	TRBJ2-7	CASSQGSYEQYF	TGTGCCAGCAGCCAGGGCTCCTACGAGCAGTACTTC
.	.	TRBV4-3	TRBJ1-4	CASSQVDGVGEKLFF	TGCGCCAGCAGCCAAGTTGACGGAGTGGGTGAAAAACTGTTTTTT
TRBD1	.	TRBV12-5	TRBJ2-2	CASAGDRSYTGELFF	TGTGCTAGTGCAGGGGACAGGAGTTACACCGGGGAGCTGTTTTTT
TRBD1	.	TRBV5-6	TRBJ2-7	CASSSYRWTGGKDYEQYF	TGTGCCAGCAGCTCGTACCGTTGGACAGGGGGAAAGGATTACGAGCAGTACTTC
TRBD1	.	TRBV7-9	TRBJ1-1	CASSLMVKGQGSDTEAFF	TGTGCCAGCAGCTTAATGGTAAAGGGACAGGGATCTGACACTGAAGCTTTCTTT
.	.	TRBV18	TRBJ1-1	CASSSQGMGTEAFF	TGTGCCAGCTCAAGTCAGGGGATGGGCACTGAAGCTTTCTTT
TRBD1	.	TRBV5-1	TRBJ1-2	CASSLEPQGQFYGYTF	TGCGCCAGCAGCTTGGAGCCCCAGGGACAGTTCTATGGCTACACCTTC
.	.	TRBV5-1	TRBJ1-4	CASSLTTTNEKLFF	TGCGCCAGCAGCTTGACTACAACTAATGAAAAACTGTTTTTT
TRBD1	.	TRBV18	TRBJ1-4	CASSPTVIGQGISNEKLFF	TGTGCCAGCTCACCGACTGTCATCGGACAGGGTATTTCTAATGAAAAACTGTTTTTT
TRBD1	.	TRBV5-1	TRBJ1-2	CASSPLTGGAYGYTF	TGCGCCAGCAGCCCGCTAACAGGGGGCGCCTATGGCTACACCTTC
.	.	TRBV5-8	TRBJ2-7	CASSLGVGSRSYEQYF	TGTGCCAGCAGCTTGGGCGTCGGGTCTCGTTCCTACGAGCAGTACTTC
TRBD1	few	TRBV6-5	TRBJ1-4	CASRGIDRVEKLFF	TGTGCCAGCAGGGGAATTGACAGGGTTGAAAAACTGTTTTTT
.	.	TRBV5-1	TRBJ2-1	CASTPGLPGGYNEQFF	TGCGCCAGCACCCCTGGGCTTCCCGGGGGTTACAATGAGCAGTTCTTC
TRBD2	once	TRBV6-2/TRBV6-3	TRBJ2-7	CASSSTTSGGSRPEQYF	TGTGCCAGCAGTTCGACGACTAGCGGGGGATCTCGTCCCGAGCAGTACTTC
TRBD2	.	TRBV5-6	TRBJ2-1	CATNSGGNPRGFF	TGTGCCACCAACTCGGGAGGGAACCCTCGGGGGTTCTTC
TRBD2	.	TRBV6-5	TRBJ2-1	CASTQRGGYNEQFF	TGTGCCAGCACGCAGCGGGGGGGGTACAATGAGCAGTTCTTC
TRBD1	.	TRBV20-1	TRBJ1-1	CSTWTGLGAFF	TGCAGTACATGGACAGGGTTAGGTGCTTTCTTT
.	.	TRBV30	TRBJ1-5	CAWSGTAGDQPQHF	TGTGCCTGGAGTGGAACGGCAGGGGATCAGCCCCAGCATTTT
TRBD1	.	TRBV5-5	TRBJ1-2	CASSPRTGSYGYTF	TGTGCCAGCAGCCCCCGGACAGGGAGCTATGGCTACACCTTC
TRBD2	.	TRBV9	TRBJ2-3	CASSVGGTSGGGTDTQYF	TGTGCCAGCAGCGTAGGAGGGACTAGCGGGGGGGGAACAGATACGCAGTATTTT
.	.	TRBV2	TRBJ1-5	CASRLFGGNQPQHF	TGTGCCAGCAGATTGTTCGGGGGCAATCAGCCCCAGCATTTT
TRBD2	.	TRBV24-1	TRBJ2-1	CATSDFGGVRDNEQFF	TGTGCCACCAGTGATTTTGGGGGGGTTCGTGACAATGAGCAGTTCTTC
.	.	TRBV29-1	TRBJ2-2	CSVETQRGTGELFF	TGCAGCGTTGAAACCCAACGGGGGACCGGGGAGCTGTTTTTT
TRBD1	.	TRBV9	TRBJ2-2	CASSVEFQGVGTGELFF	TGTGCCAGCAGCGTAGAATTTCAGGGGGTGGGCACCGGGGAGCTGTTTTTT
.	.	TRBV28	TRBJ1-1	CASNPRGGANTEAFF	TGTGCCAGCAATCCAAGGGGGGGCGCGAACACTGAAGCTTTCTTT
.	few	TRBV15	TRBJ1-5	CATSRDGGSQPQHF	TGTGCCACCAGCAGAGATGGCGGGTCTCAGCCCCAGCATTTT
.	.	TRBV11-2	TRBJ2-7	CASSLVGGYEQYF	TGTGCCAGCAGCTTAGTAGGCGGGTACGAGCAGTACTTC
.	.	TRBV5-1	TRBJ2-3	CASIQEGAQTDTQYF	TGCGCCAGCATCCAGGAGGGGGCCCAGACAGATACGCAGTATTTT
TRBD2	.	TRBV27	TRBJ2-5	CASSFLAGEKKETQYF	TGTGCCAGCAGTTTTTTAGCGGGGGAGAAGAAAGAGACCCAGTACTTC
.	few	TRBV5-6	TRBJ1-2	CASSLWGETNYGYTF	TGTGCCAGCAGCTTATGGGGGGAGACGAACTATGGCTACACCTTC
TRBD1	.	TRBV10-3	TRBJ2-7	CAISSGQGLSYEQYF	TGTGCCATCAGTTCCGGACAGGGTCTCTCCTACGAGCAGTACTTC
.	.	TRBV19	TRBJ2-1	CASSIGMVGVNEQFF	TGTGCCAGTAGTATAGGGATGGTGGGAGTCAATGAGCAGTTCTTC
.	.	TRBV4-1	TRBJ2-7	CASSQEGGRDEQYF	TGCGCCAGCAGCCAAGAAGGGGGAAGGGACGAGCAGTACTTC
TRBD1	once	TRBV5-1	TRBJ2-2	CASSLKQGTGELFF	TGCGCCAGCAGCCTAAAACAGGGGACCGGGGAGCTGTTTTTT
TRBD2	.	TRBV7-3	TRBJ2-5	CASSLAGGYQETQYF	TGTGCCAGCAGTTTAGCGGGGGGGTACCAAGAGACCCAGTACTTC